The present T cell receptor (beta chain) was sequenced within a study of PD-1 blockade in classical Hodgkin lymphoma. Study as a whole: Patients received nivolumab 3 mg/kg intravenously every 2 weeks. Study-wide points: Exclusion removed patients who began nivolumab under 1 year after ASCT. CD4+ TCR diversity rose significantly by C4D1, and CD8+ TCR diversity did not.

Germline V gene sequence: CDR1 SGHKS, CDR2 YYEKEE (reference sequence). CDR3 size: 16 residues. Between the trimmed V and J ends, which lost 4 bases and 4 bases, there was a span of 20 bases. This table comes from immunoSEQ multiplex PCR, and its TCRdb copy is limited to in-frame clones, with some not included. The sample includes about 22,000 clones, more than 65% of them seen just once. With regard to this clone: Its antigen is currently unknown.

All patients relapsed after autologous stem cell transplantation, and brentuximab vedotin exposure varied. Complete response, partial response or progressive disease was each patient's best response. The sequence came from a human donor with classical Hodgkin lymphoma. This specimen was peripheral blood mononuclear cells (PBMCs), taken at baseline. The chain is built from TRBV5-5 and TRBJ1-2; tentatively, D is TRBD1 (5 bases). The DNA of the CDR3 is TGTGCCAGCAGCGCGGAGGGGAGGGGCTTGATCTATGGCTACACCTTC. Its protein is CASSAEGRGLIYGYTF.